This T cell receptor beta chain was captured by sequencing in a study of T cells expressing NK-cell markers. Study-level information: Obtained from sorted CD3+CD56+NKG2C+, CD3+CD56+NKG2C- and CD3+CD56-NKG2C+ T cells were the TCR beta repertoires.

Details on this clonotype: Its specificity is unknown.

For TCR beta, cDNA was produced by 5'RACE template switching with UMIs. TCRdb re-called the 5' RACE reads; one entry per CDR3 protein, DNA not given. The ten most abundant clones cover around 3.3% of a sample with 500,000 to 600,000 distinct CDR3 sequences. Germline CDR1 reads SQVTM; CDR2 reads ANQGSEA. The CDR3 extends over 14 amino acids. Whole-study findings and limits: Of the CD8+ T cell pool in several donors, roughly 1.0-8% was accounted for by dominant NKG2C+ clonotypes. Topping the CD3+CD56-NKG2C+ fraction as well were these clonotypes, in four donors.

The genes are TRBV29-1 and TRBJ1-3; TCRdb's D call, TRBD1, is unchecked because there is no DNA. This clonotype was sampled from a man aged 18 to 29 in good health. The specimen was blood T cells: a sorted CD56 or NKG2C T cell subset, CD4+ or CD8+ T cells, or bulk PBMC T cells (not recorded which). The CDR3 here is CSVALGTPESTIYF.